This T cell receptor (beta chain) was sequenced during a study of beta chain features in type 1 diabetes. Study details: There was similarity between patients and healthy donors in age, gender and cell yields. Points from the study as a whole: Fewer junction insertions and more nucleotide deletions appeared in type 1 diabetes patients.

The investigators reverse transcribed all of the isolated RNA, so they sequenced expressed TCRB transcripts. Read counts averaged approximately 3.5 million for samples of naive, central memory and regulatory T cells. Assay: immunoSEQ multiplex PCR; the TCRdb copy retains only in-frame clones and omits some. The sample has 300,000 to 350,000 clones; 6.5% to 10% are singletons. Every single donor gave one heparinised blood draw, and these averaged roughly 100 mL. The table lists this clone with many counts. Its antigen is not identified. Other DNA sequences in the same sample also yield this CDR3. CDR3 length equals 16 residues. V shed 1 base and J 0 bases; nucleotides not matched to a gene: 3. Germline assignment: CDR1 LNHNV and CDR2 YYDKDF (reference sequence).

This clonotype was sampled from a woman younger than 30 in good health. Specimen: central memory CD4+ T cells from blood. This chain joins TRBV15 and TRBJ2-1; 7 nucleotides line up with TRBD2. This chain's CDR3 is CATSRVGGSSYNEQFF. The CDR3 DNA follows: TGTGCCACCAGCAGAGTGGGCGGGAGCTCCTACAATGAGCAGTTCTTC.